The 10 T cell receptor beta chains below all came from one sample that was sequenced in a study of CD8 T cells in Susac syndrome. Random hexamers were used to reverse transcribe about 0.5 to 1 ug of RNA. TCRdb fed the immunoSEQ multiplex PCR reads into MiXCR, producing one record per CDR3 protein. The table records 150,000 or so distinct CDR3 sequences, just under 95% of them present only once. The sequencing sample was made of CD4+ T cells from PBMCs. These TCRs come from a human donor in good health.

This chain joins TRBV18 and TRBJ2-1; no definite D call. CDR1 and CDR2 from the germline V gene are KGHSH and LQKENI. This CDR3 region has 14 residues. Deletions cut 3 bases from V and 8 bases from J, with 14 bases between. Here the CDR3 reads CASSPNGHGDEQFF. The CDR3 DNA follows: TGTGCCAGCTCACCTAACGGGCACGGCGATGAGCAGTTCTTC.

The DNA of the CDR3 is TGTGCCAGCAGTTACCGGACTAGCGGGGGTGAGCAGTTCTTC. This codes for CASSYRTSGGEQFF. The rearrangement joins TRBV6-5 to TRBJ2-1; 13 bases map to TRBD2. V lost 2 bases, J lost 9 bases, and 1 base stayed unmatched. Germline CDR1 and CDR2: MNHEY and SVGAGI. The CDR3 is 14 amino acids.

The rearrangement links TRBV7-2 to TRBJ1-2; 9 positions agree with TRBD1. CDR3 size: 15 residues. Germline lookup yields CDR1 SGHTA and CDR2 FQGNSA. V was pared by 2 bases and J by 5 bases, with 6 bases of the junction left unmatched. The CDR3 DNA reads TGTGCCAGCAGCTTAACAGCGACAGGGGGGTATGGCTACACCTTC. Translation: CASSLTATGGYGYTF.

The chain combines TRBV7-2 with TRBJ1-1, with D possibly being TRBD1 (5 bases). This CDR3 region has 14 residues. V was clipped by 2 bases and J by 4 bases, with 11 bases between them. The germline V gene encodes CDR1 SGHTA and CDR2 FQGNSA. The CDR3 sequence is CASSLRGGITEAFF. As DNA, the CDR3 is TGTGCCAGCAGCTTAAGGGGCGGGATCACTGAAGCTTTCTTT. Supplemented by reference TRBV7-2 and TRBJ1-1, the full variable domain reads GAGVSQSPSNKVTEKGKDVELRCDPISGHTALYWYRQSLGQGLEFLIYFQGNSAPDKSGLPSDRFSAERTGGSVSTLTIQRTQQEDSAVYLCASSLRGGITEAFFGQGTRLTVV.

J is TRBJ1-1 and V is TRBV28; D is unresolved. Trimming took 3 bases from V and 0 from J, leaving 5 bases between them. There are 13 residues in the CDR3. Germline CDR1 and CDR2: MDHEN and SYDVKM. The CDR3 bases are TGTGCCAGCAGTTTTCTTTTGAACACTGAAGCTTTCTTT. Its protein is CASSFLLNTEAFF. The whole variable domain, remainder taken from reference TRBV28 and TRBJ1-1, is DVKVTQSSRYLVKRTGEKVFLECVQDMDHENMFWYRQDPGLGLRLIYFSYDVKMKEKGDIPEGYSVSREKKERFSLILESASTNQTSMYLCASSFLLNTEAFFGQGTRLTVV.

This clonotype was recorded once. The chain couples TRBV12-3 or TRBV12-4 to TRBJ2-7; a possible D gene is TRBD2 (5 bases). The CDR3 is 13 amino acids. V gave up 2 bases and J gave up 4 bases, with 9 bases separating them. The CDR3 nucleotides are TGTGCCAGCAGTTTAAACCAGCGGTACGAGCAGTACTTC. Translating gives CASSLNQRYEQYF.

The chain couples TRBV15 to TRBJ2-1; D unclear. V was clipped by 3 bases and J by 16 bases, with 28 bases between them. The CDR3 length is 16 residues. Germline V gives CDR1 LNHNV, CDR2 YYDKDF (reference sequence). The CDR3 DNA reads as TGTGCCACCAGCAGGGTATTCAAGGGCCCGGCCTCTCCATACTTCTTC. It codes for CATSRVFKGPASPYFF.

The chain couples TRBV20-1 to TRBJ2-7; D is uncertain. This CDR3 is 12 amino acids long. V was trimmed by 3 bases and J by 2 bases, leaving 8 bases between them. Germline V gene data show CDR1 as DFQATT and CDR2 as SNEGSKA (reference sequence). CDR3 sequence: CSASPSTYEQYF. The CDR3 region has the DNA TGCAGTGCTAGCCCCTCAACCTACGAGCAGTACTTC.

The chain has TRBV4-3 and TRBJ2-3; no firm D call. CDR3 length: 14 amino acids. From germline, CDR1 is LGHNA and CDR2 YSLEER. V was pared by 0 bases and J by 1 base, with 5 bases between. The CDR3 region is CASSQDLGTDTQYF. DNA for the CDR3: TGCGCCAGCAGCCAAGATCTTGGCACAGATACGCAGTATTTT.

This chain joins TRBV5-6 and TRBJ2-5; no clear D gene. Between the trimmed V and J ends, which lost 1 base and 2 bases, there was a span of 3 bases. CDR3 length: 12 residues. CDR1 and CDR2 from the germline V gene are SGHDT and YYEEEE. The CDR3 here is CASSLLQETQYF. CDR3 DNA sequence: TGTGCCAGCAGCTTGTTACAAGAGACCCAGTACTTC.